This T cell receptor beta chain was recovered during a study of shared clonotypes between healthy human individuals (dated by TCRdb to the early 2020s). About the investigation overall: A couple of women and a few men aged 18 to 49 years were included in the cohort. Per donor, leukapheresis produced somewhere between about 0.9 and 9.5 billion PBMCs. Blood TCR repertoires of 5 or 6 healthy adults were deeply sequenced to estimate repertoire size and the extent of clonotype sharing between individuals. Different laboratories and diverse techniques were used to prepare libraries and sequence TCR repertoires, to increase sequencing depth and limit assay-specific biases. For each donor, CD4 naive and CD4 memory were each run on three plates, CD8 naive on two plates, and CD8 memory on one plate.

The donors were healthy, HIV-negative adults who had no recently reported acute infections or vaccinations. Every donor was a Caucasian adult living in Nashville, Tennessee, USA. CD4+ T cells were enriched by magnetic negative selection; naive cells were then positively selected on CD45RA, and the negative fraction formed the memory subset. Blood was obtained by leukapheresis, after which PBMCs were separated by Ficoll-Histopaque density gradient centrifugation and cryopreserved in liquid nitrogen vapor phase. Purity and quantity of every magnetically sorted T cell population were checked by analytical flow cytometry. Each sorted fraction had its genomic DNA isolated and then quantified by UV absorbance on a Nanodrop 2000c. TCR CDR3 regions were amplified from genomic DNA by multiplex PCR using the deep immunoSEQ assay. Genomic DNA extracted from each cell subset was distributed evenly over all wells of several immunoSEQ 96-well plates, and each plate served as one replicate. For sorted subsets, each replicate PCR was loaded with about 0.2 ug genomic DNA, equivalent to about 33,000 T cell genomes. Purified libraries were quantified with a Qubit 3.0 fluorometer, sized on a Bioanalyzer 2100, and re-quantified with the KAPA Library Quantification kit. Every immunoSEQ 96-well plate was sequenced on a separate single-read 150-cycle Illumina NextSeq 550 flow cell. In the paper's pipeline: Because only junctional sequences without quality scores were contained in the immunoSEQ output, filtering matching that applied to full-length reads could not be performed. Sequences were annotated with PyIR, a Python wrapper for IgBLAST v1.9, using IMGT germline references to assign V/J genes and CDR3. Reads were removed for weak V/J assignments (E-value above 1e-6), missing CDR3, stop codons, out-of-frame junctions, or ambiguous translated residues. V3J clonotypes were defined as sequences sharing the same inferred V gene, J gene, and CDR3 amino acid sequence. Percentage overlap between repertoires was calculated by dividing the number of shared unique clonotypes by the size of the smaller repertoire. Three approaches were used to assess repertoire richness: RTK rarefaction, the Chao1 estimator, and Recon v2.1 estimates of unobserved clonotypes. For all TCRbeta clonotypes obtained by the gDNA method from a few donors, generation probabilities were computed with OLGA. In its TCRdb copy, this immuneACCESS table keeps in-frame sequences only and misses some clones. Where compared with another copy, unresolved V genes explain less than half of these, and the others have no known cause. V, J and clone size are those of that table, while D and trimming were read from the DNA. Across this sample there are 2,500,000 or so clones, with approximately 93% seen only once. The ten top clones hold approximately 0.36% of the sample.

For this clone: Which antigen it targets is not known. One base away there is no much larger clone; base qualities are not given.

V is clipped by 0 bases and J by 8 bases, and the sequence between their germline boundaries is 12 bases long. Via the germline V gene, CDR1 is SGHRS and CDR2 YFSETQ. Inclusive of the bounding cysteine and phenylalanine, the CDR3 is 14 residues long. Only the CDR3 portion is preserved as DNA: 42 bases, with reading frame beginning at the first base. General conclusions and limits of the study: Sampling was restricted to blood, and TCR repertoires in tissue are likely to differ from TCR repertoires in blood. Incomplete sequencing was indicated by rarefaction of sorted-subset datasets, despite the large sequencing depth. Pairwise subsampling led to the expectation that sequencing depth would affect the degree of clonotype sharing among donors. The genetic and exposure-history diversity represented was limited by the small number of donors. Across four donors, roughly 5% of naive CD4, approximately 4% of naive CD8, 2.3% of memory CD4, and approximately 0.4% of memory CD8 clonotypes were shared. Estimated clonotype richness was generally larger for naive than for memory subsets. Compared with non-shared clonotypes, the clonotypes found in all four sorted-subset donors had higher generation probabilities.

Specimen: naive CD4+ T cells from PBMCs. The sample's cell subset or site, from its label and the paper: CD45RA+ positively selected. The chain was built from TRBV5-1 and TRBJ2-1; no D gene can be assigned with confidence. This sequence originates from a man aged 18 to 35 in good health. Some clones in this sample may be carry-over from other donors' samples. The DNA reads TGCGCCAGCAGCTTGGAACCTCGGACGGATGAGCAGTTCTTC. This gives the protein CASSLEPRTDEQFF.